This T cell receptor (beta chain) was recorded in a study of cytomegalovirus exposure and HLA in healthy donors. Study overall: The 110 or so validation repertoires used a platform that matched the one used for the approximately 610 first-cohort repertoires, as a later analysis reported.

Trimming at V came to 6 bases and at J to 10 bases, leaving 7 bases not matched to a gene. Per the germline V gene, CDR1 is MDHEN and CDR2 is SYDVKM. The CDR3 runs 15 residues. The validation cohort, a group of some 120 subjects, included the donors and was separate from the roughly 720-subject first cohort. Study findings and constraints: CMV antigen specificity was confirmed in vitro for three CMV-associated chains. Within the 130 or so validation repertoires, first-cohort TCR clusters tended to co-occur, according to a later analysis.

Points on this clone: The antigen is not known.

Method: immunoSEQ multiplex PCR; TCRdb's copy keeps in-frame clones and lacks some. The profile shows some 230,000 clones, around 90% of them singletons. The sequence came from a young woman in good health and CMV-seronegative. What was sequenced was PBMCs. This chain uses TRBV28 with TRBJ1-6; TRBD1 matches 12 bases. CDR3 protein: CASSRGTGGFSPLHF. As DNA, the CDR3 is TGTGCCAGCAGCCGCGGGACAGGGGGCTTCTCACCCCTCCACTTT. The whole variable domain, remainder taken from reference TRBV28 and TRBJ1-6, is DVKVTQSSRYLVKRTGEKVFLECVQDMDHENMFWYRQDPGLGLRLIYFSYDVKMKEKGDIPEGYSVSREKKERFSLILESASTNQTSMYLCASSRGTGGFSPLHFGNGTRLTVT.